The rows below give T cell receptor beta chains drawn from one sample of a study of control samples from healthy donors and cancer patients. Sequenced by immunoSEQ multiplex PCR; TCRdb stores in-frame clones only, minus some. Its table records 150,000 to 200,000 clones. The source material was blood. The receptors originated from a woman in her thirties in good health. Each CDR3 is given with its conserved first and last residue. The D gene is left open where the match is weak.

V gene: TRBV7-6; D gene: NA; J gene: TRBJ1-2; CDR3 DNA: TGTGCCAGCAGTCCTACCGATCAGGGTTTCAATGGCTACACCTTC; CDR3 protein: CASSPTDQGFNGYTF
V gene: TRBV3-1/TRBV3-2; D gene: TRBD1; J gene: TRBJ1-1; CDR3 DNA: TGTGCCAGCAGCCTCCGGGACAGGGGACGGACTGAAGCTTTCTTT; CDR3 protein: CASSLRDRGRTEAFF
V gene: TRBV14; D gene: NA; J gene: TRBJ2-1; CDR3 DNA: TGTGCCAGCAGCCAAGGGGGGGGGCTCGTTTATAATGAGCAGTTCTTC; CDR3 protein: CASSQGGGLVYNEQFF
V gene: TRBV6-5; D gene: NA; J gene: TRBJ2-1; CDR3 DNA: TGTGCCAGCAGTATCGGGGCAGAATACAATGAGCAGTTCTTC; CDR3 protein: CASSIGAEYNEQFF
V gene: TRBV28; D gene: NA; J gene: TRBJ1-2; CDR3 DNA: TGTGCCAGCAGTTTATCGACAGGTCCTCGGGGCTACACCTTC; CDR3 protein: CASSLSTGPRGYTF
V gene: TRBV28; D gene: NA; J gene: TRBJ1-4; CDR3 DNA: TGTGCCAGCAGCCGTCGGGTTCGGGGGAGCGAAAAACTGTTTTTT; CDR3 protein: CASSRRVRGSEKLFF
V gene: TRBV4-1; D gene: TRBD2; J gene: TRBJ2-1; CDR3 DNA: TGCGCCAGCAGCCAACCCACCGGTCTAGCGGGGGTAATAAATCGGGGTGAGCAGTTCTTC; CDR3 protein: CASSQPTGLAGVINRGEQFF
V gene: TRBV24-1; D gene: TRBD1; J gene: TRBJ1-2; CDR3 DNA: TGTGCCACCAGTGACCCCTCACAGGGGGCGAACTATGGCTACACCTTC; CDR3 protein: CATSDPSQGANYGYTF
V gene: TRBV10-3; D gene: NA; J gene: TRBJ1-5; CDR3 DNA: TGTGCCATCAGTGAGCAGGGGAATCAGCCCCAGCATTTT; CDR3 protein: CAISEQGNQPQHF
V gene: TRBV5-1; D gene: TRBD2; J gene: TRBJ2-1; CDR3 DNA: TGCGCCAGCAGCTTGTATCTAGCGGGGACTAGCTCCTACAATGAGCAGTTCTTC; CDR3 protein: CASSLYLAGTSSYNEQFF
V gene: TRBV7-9; D gene: NA; J gene: TRBJ1-2; CDR3 DNA: TGTGCCAGCAGCTTAGCGACCTGGGGCTACACCTTC; CDR3 protein: CASSLATWGYTF
V gene: TRBV20-1; D gene: NA; J gene: TRBJ1-2; CDR3 DNA: TGCAGTGCTAGCGAGGAACGCTACACCTTC; CDR3 protein: CSASEERYTF
V gene: TRBV27; D gene: NA; J gene: TRBJ2-5; CDR3 DNA: TGTGCCAGCAGTTCCCGGGGAGGACCTCAAGAGACCCAGTACTTC; CDR3 protein: CASSSRGGPQETQYF
V gene: TRBV15; D gene: NA; J gene: TRBJ1-1; CDR3 DNA: TGTGCCACCAGCTCCTACACTGAAGCTTTCTTT; CDR3 protein: CATSSYTEAFF
V gene: TRBV15; D gene: NA; J gene: TRBJ2-7; CDR3 DNA: TGTGCCACCAGCAGAGTTCAGGGTGGGCAGTACTTC; CDR3 protein: CATSRVQGGQYF
V gene: TRBV5-1; D gene: TRBD1; J gene: TRBJ2-1; CDR3 DNA: TGCGCCAGCAGCTTGGGAGGATCAGGGGGCAATGAGCAGTTCTTC; CDR3 protein: CASSLGGSGGNEQFF
V gene: TRBV27; D gene: NA; J gene: TRBJ1-3; CDR3 DNA: TGTGCCAGCTGGGGGGCGGGAGGAAACACCATATATTTT; CDR3 protein: CASWGAGGNTIYF
V gene: TRBV11-2; D gene: NA; J gene: TRBJ2-4; CDR3 DNA: TGTGCCAGCAGCTTAGAGCGCATTCAGTACTTC; CDR3 protein: CASSLERIQYF
V gene: TRBV6-5; D gene: NA; J gene: TRBJ1-2; CDR3 DNA: TGTGCCAGCACCGGGCAGTCAGCTAACTATGGCTACACCTTC; CDR3 protein: CASTGQSANYGYTF
V gene: TRBV6-4; D gene: TRBD2; J gene: TRBJ2-1; CDR3 DNA: TGTGCCAGCAGTGACGGGACTAGTAGGCATGAGCAGTTCTTC; CDR3 protein: CASSDGTSRHEQFF
V gene: TRBV11-2; D gene: TRBD1; J gene: TRBJ1-2; CDR3 DNA: TGTGCCAGCAGCTCAACCAGGACAGGGTTCGGCTACACCTTC; CDR3 protein: CASSSTRTGFGYTF
V gene: TRBV28; D gene: TRBD1; J gene: TRBJ2-7; CDR3 DNA: TGTGCCAGTCGGCCGGCAGGGGGCCTCCACGAGCAGTACTTC; CDR3 protein: CASRPAGGLHEQYF
V gene: TRBV4-1; D gene: TRBD2; J gene: TRBJ2-7; CDR3 DNA: TGCGCCAGCAGCCACCCGACTAGCGGGGGGGAGCAGTACTTC; CDR3 protein: CASSHPTSGGEQYF
V gene: TRBV18; D gene: NA; J gene: TRBJ1-1; CDR3 DNA: TGTGCCAGCTCCGGCGGGGGGGGCACTGAAGCTTTCTTT; CDR3 protein: CASSGGGGTEAFF
V gene: TRBV27; D gene: TRBD1; J gene: TRBJ1-1; CDR3 DNA: TGTGCCAGCAGTTTCTTCCCGACAGGGCCTAACACTGAAGCTTTCTTT; CDR3 protein: CASSFFPTGPNTEAFF
V gene: TRBV28; D gene: TRBD2; J gene: TRBJ2-1; CDR3 DNA: TGTGCCAGCAGTCACGGGGGGGTCTCCAATGAGCAGTTCTTC; CDR3 protein: CASSHGGVSNEQFF
V gene: TRBV20-1; D gene: TRBD1; J gene: TRBJ2-3; CDR3 DNA: TGCAGTGCTAGTCCAGGGGGAGATACGCAGTATTTT; CDR3 protein: CSASPGGDTQYF
V gene: TRBV5-1; D gene: TRBD1; J gene: TRBJ2-7; CDR3 DNA: TGCGCCAGCAGCTTGGGACAGGGGGTAAACGAGCAGTACTTC; CDR3 protein: CASSLGQGVNEQYF
V gene: TRBV6-5; D gene: TRBD2; J gene: TRBJ2-5; CDR3 DNA: TGTGCCAGCAGTTACTTAACAGGACGGGGGGAAGAGACCCAGTACTTC; CDR3 protein: CASSYLTGRGEETQYF
V gene: TRBV12-3/TRBV12-4; D gene: NA; J gene: TRBJ1-6; CDR3 DNA: TGTGCCAGCACCGTAGATCGTTCTTCACCCCTCCACTTT; CDR3 protein: CASTVDRSSPLHF
V gene: TRBV28; D gene: NA; J gene: TRBJ1-2; CDR3 DNA: TGTGCCAGCAGTTTAGGGTACTACGGCTACACCTTC; CDR3 protein: CASSLGYYGYTF
V gene: TRBV21-1; D gene: NA; J gene: TRBJ1-5; CDR3 DNA: TGTGCCAGCAGCAAAGGGTTCCGGCGACGGGGAAGTAATCAGCCCCAGCATTTT; CDR3 protein: CASSKGFRRRGSNQPQHF
V gene: TRBV20-1; D gene: NA; J gene: TRBJ1-5; CDR3 DNA: TGCAGTGCTAGAAAAGATCAGCCCCAGCATTTT; CDR3 protein: CSARKDQPQHF
V gene: TRBV29-1; D gene: NA; J gene: TRBJ2-7; CDR3 DNA: TGCAGCGTTAGGGCGGACCTAGAGCAGTACTTC; CDR3 protein: CSVRADLEQYF
V gene: TRBV9; D gene: TRBD1; J gene: TRBJ1-1; CDR3 DNA: TGTGCCAGCACCCCCGGAGGGACTCGGGACAGGGAATTAGCTTTCTTT; CDR3 protein: CASTPGGTRDRELAFF
V gene: TRBV6-2/TRBV6-3; D gene: NA; J gene: TRBJ1-1; CDR3 DNA: TGTGCCAGCAGTACAGATAGGAGGAAGGGGACTTTGAACACTGAAGCTTTCTTT; CDR3 protein: CASSTDRRKGTLNTEAFF
V gene: TRBV19; D gene: NA; J gene: TRBJ1-1; CDR3 DNA: TGTGCCAGTAGTATAAGCCTGGGGTTGAGCCCTGAAGCTTTCTTT; CDR3 protein: CASSISLGLSPEAFF
V gene: TRBV6-5; D gene: TRBD1; J gene: TRBJ1-2; CDR3 DNA: TGTGCCAGCAGTTACGACAGGGGGAACTATGGCTACACCTTC; CDR3 protein: CASSYDRGNYGYTF
V gene: TRBV12-3/TRBV12-4; D gene: NA; J gene: TRBJ2-1; CDR3 DNA: TGTGCCAGCAGTCCCCCCGGCAATGAGCAGTTCTTC; CDR3 protein: CASSPPGNEQFF
V gene: TRBV5-5; D gene: NA; J gene: TRBJ1-2; CDR3 DNA: TGTGCCAGCAGCTTGGATCCGGCGCGTGGCTACACCTTC; CDR3 protein: CASSLDPARGYTF
V gene: TRBV7-2; D gene: NA; J gene: TRBJ1-5; CDR3 DNA: TGTGCCAGCAGCTTAGACGTAGGGGGGTTTCAGCCCCAGCATTTT; CDR3 protein: CASSLDVGGFQPQHF
V gene: TRBV27; D gene: NA; J gene: TRBJ1-4; CDR3 DNA: TGTGCCAGCAGTGCGGGGAATGAAAAACTGTTTTTT; CDR3 protein: CASSAGNEKLFF
V gene: TRBV2; D gene: TRBD1; J gene: TRBJ1-1; CDR3 DNA: TGTGCCAGCAGTTACAGGGGGCTGGGGAACACTGAAGCTTTCTTT; CDR3 protein: CASSYRGLGNTEAFF
V gene: TRBV27; D gene: NA; J gene: TRBJ1-5; CDR3 DNA: TGTGCCAGCAGTTTATCCGGGAGAGGCAATCAGCCCCAGCATTTT; CDR3 protein: CASSLSGRGNQPQHF
V gene: TRBV7-2; D gene: NA; J gene: TRBJ1-2; CDR3 DNA: TGTGCCAGCAGCCTTAGACCCCGTCAGGTAGCTAACTATGGCTACACCTTC; CDR3 protein: CASSLRPRQVANYGYTF
V gene: TRBV4-1; D gene: NA; J gene: TRBJ1-3; CDR3 DNA: TGCGCCAGCAGCCAAGGCAGGGGCCCTGGAAACACCATATATTTT; CDR3 protein: CASSQGRGPGNTIYF
V gene: TRBV4-1; D gene: NA; J gene: TRBJ1-1; CDR3 DNA: TGCGCCAGCAGCCAAGGCACAGGGTTTTATGCTTTCTTT; CDR3 protein: CASSQGTGFYAFF
V gene: TRBV5-8; D gene: NA; J gene: TRBJ1-1; CDR3 DNA: TGTGCCAGCAGCTTGGTTCGGGAGAACACTGAAGCTTTCTTT; CDR3 protein: CASSLVRENTEAFF